These 29 T cell receptor beta chains share one sample of origin, sequenced in a study of cytomegalovirus exposure and HLA in healthy donors. The PCR used 60 Vbeta and 13 Jbeta primers. Produced via immunoSEQ multiplex PCR; TCRdb's table is partial and in-frame only. Here the sample spans about 170,000 clones, roughly four fifths being singletons. Material: PBMCs. Receptors were obtained from a young woman in good health and CMV-seropositive.

The chain combines TRBV30 with TRBJ2-2; 8 nucleotides match TRBD2. The junction had 12 bases not matched to a gene; V was cut back by 2 bases and J by 1 base. The CDR3 runs 18 residues. CDR1 is GTSNPN, CDR2 SVGIG, per germline (reference sequence). DNA of the CDR3: TGTGCCTGGAGTTCACGAGGCGGGAGGCGCTTGAACACCGGGGAGCTGTTTTTT. Its protein is CAWSSRGGRRLNTGELFF.

This clone was seen just once. V usage is TRBV28 and J usage is TRBJ2-7; 8 positions match TRBD1. Germline assignment: CDR1 MDHEN and CDR2 SYDVKM. The CDR3 extends over 13 amino acids. V lost 6 bases, J lost 3 bases, and 4 bases stayed unmatched. CDR3 sequence (DNA): TGTGCCAGCAGGGGACAGGCAAACTACGAGCAGTACTTC. Translation gives CASRGQANYEQYF. Full variable domain (outside the CDR3, taken from reference TRBV28 and TRBJ2-7): DVKVTQSSRYLVKRTGEKVFLECVQDMDHENMFWYRQDPGLGLRLIYFSYDVKMKEKGDIPEGYSVSREKKERFSLILESASTNQTSMYLCASRGQANYEQYFGPGTRLTVT.

This chain connects TRBV7-2 to TRBJ2-3, with a weak D call TRBD2 (7 bases). There are 18 residues in the CDR3. V lost 8 bases to trimming and J lost 0 bases, with 24 bases between them. CDR1 is SGHTA and CDR2 is FQGNSA in the germline V gene. The chain's CDR3 is CASLNGRGPSLSTDTQYF. For the CDR3, the DNA is TGTGCCAGCCTTAACGGGCGGGGGCCGTCCCTTAGCACAGATACGCAGTATTTT.

The V call is TRBV7-8, the J call TRBJ1-4; a weak D match, TRBD1 (6 bases). The CDR3 is made up of 15 amino acids. CDR1 and CDR2 from the germline V gene are SGHVS and FQNEAQ. V shed 0 bases and J shed 8 bases, with 13 bases lying between them. The CDR3 spells CASSLARGAGEKLFF. The CDR3, as DNA: TGTGCCAGCAGCTTAGCGCGGGGGGCAGGAGAAAAACTGTTTTTT.

The V and J genes are TRBV25-1 and TRBJ1-3; weak D call: TRBD1 (6 bases). V shed 2 bases and J shed 4 bases, with 9 bases lying between them. CDR1 and CDR2 (germline): MGHDK, SYGVNS. This CDR3 comprises 14 residues. CDR3 nucleotide sequence: TGTGCCAGCAGTGAAACAGGGTTCGGAAACACCATATATTTT. Translating it yields CASSETGFGNTIYF.

The chain joins TRBV18 to TRBJ1-6; 9 bases are a match to TRBD1. The length of the CDR3 is 16 residues. Trimming cost V 5 bases and J 4 bases; bases outside gene matches: 6. Germline V lookup: CDR1 KGHSH, CDR2 LQKENI. CDR3 nucleotides: TGTGCCAGCTCAACCTCGGGACAGGGTTATAATTCACCCCTCCACTTT. It translates to CASSTSGQGYNSPLHF.

V usage is TRBV29-1 and J usage is TRBJ1-1; a possible D gene is TRBD1 (5 bases). Trimming removed 4 bases at V and 4 bases at J, with 7 bases between. CDR3 length: 11 amino acids. Looked up from germline, CDR1 is SQVTM and CDR2 is ANQGSEA. CDR3 nucleotides: TGCAGCGTTGTTAGGGGCACTGAAGCTTTCTTT. As protein: CSVVRGTEAFF.

This clone was counted a single time. As the CDR3 is not closed by the conserved phenylalanine or tryptophan, this likely results from a read error. It is unclear where the CDR3 begins or ends on the DNA, so no DNA is shown, and the CDR3 is as TCRdb lists it. This chain joins TRBV19 and TRBJ1-2. CDR1 LNHDA and CDR2 SQIVND come from the germline V gene (reference sequence). Ends included, the CDR3 has 14 residues. The CDR3 sequence is CASSIGRQRGEVMI.

This clone has a handful of counts. The CDR3 reads CASSKGSDRGSEKLFF. CDR3 coding DNA: TGTGCCAGCAGTAAAGGGTCGGACAGGGGTAGTGAAAAACTGTTTTTT. This chain joins TRBV5-4 and TRBJ1-4; 9 nucleotides agree with TRBD1. The CDR3 runs to 16 residues. After removal of 5 bases from V and 7 bases from J, the junction contained 12 bases not matched to a gene. Germline V gene lookup returns CDR1 SGHNT and CDR2 YYREEE (reference sequence).

The V gene is TRBV7-6, the J gene TRBJ2-6; a possible D gene is TRBD1 (6 bases). CDR3 length: 21 amino acids. Trimming took 4 bases from V and 0 from J, leaving 25 bases between them. From germline, CDR1 is SGHVS and CDR2 FNYEAQ. For the CDR3, the DNA is TGTGCCAGCAGCTGGAGACTTAGACAGGCCCCAAATGCCTCTGGGGCCAACGTCCTGACTTTC. Translating gives CASSWRLRQAPNASGANVLTF.

V and J are TRBV5-1 and TRBJ1-2, with D uncertain. Germline V gene lookup returns CDR1 SGHRS and CDR2 YFSETQ. Trimming removed 4 bases from V and 5 bases from J, with 15 bases in between. This CDR3 is built from 14 residues. CDR3 sequence: CASSPTAGRYGYTF. CDR3 coding DNA: TGCGCCAGCAGCCCGACCGCGGGAAGATATGGCTACACCTTC.

This clone came up once. This chain uses TRBV27 with TRBJ2-5; TRBD2 aligns across 10 bases. The CDR3 loop spans 15 amino acids. V lost 3 bases, J lost 0 bases, and 1 base stayed unmatched. The germline CDR1 and CDR2 sequences are MNHEY and SMNVEV (reference sequence). The CDR3 coding sequence is TGTGCCAGCAGTTTTAGCGGGGGGAACCAAGAGACCCAGTACTTC. Protein product: CASSFSGGNQETQYF.

This chain links TRBV23-1 with TRBJ2-5; 7 positions match TRBD1. TRBV23-1 is identified as an open reading frame with a role that is uncertain. V was clipped by 11 bases and J by 1 base; unmatched bases: 7. The CDR3 has 13 amino acids. The CDR3 DNA sequence: TGCGCCTCGACGAGGGGGCCCCAAGAGACCCAGTACTTC. Amino acid sequence: CASTRGPQETQYF.

The chain recombines TRBV10-3 with TRBJ2-1, with 13 nucleotides matching TRBD2. This CDR3 spans 16 amino acids. Per germline, CDR1 ENHRY and CDR2 SYGVKD. V was pared by 4 bases and J by 8 bases, with 8 bases of the junction left unmatched. DNA for the CDR3: TGTGCCATCAGTGGTGTATGGACTAGCGGGAGTCATGAGCAGTTCTTC. It codes for CAISGVWTSGSHEQFF.

The rearrangement links TRBV10-3 to TRBJ2-3, with D possibly being TRBD1 (6 bases). The germline CDR1 and CDR2 sequences are ENHRY and SYGVKD. This CDR3 contains 13 residues. Trimming left V 10 bases short and J 4 bases short, with 15 bases between. The CDR3 nucleotides read TGTGCCACCCGGGACACATCAGCAGATACGCAGTATTTT. It is translated as CATRDTSADTQYF.

This clone has more than one count but fewer than ten. V and J are TRBV19 and TRBJ2-7; maybe TRBD2 (5 bases). Germline CDR1 and CDR2: LNHDA and SQIVND (reference sequence). This CDR3 has 14 amino acids. V shed 6 bases and J shed 2 bases, with 14 bases lying between them. The CDR3 loop reads CASSSAGGTYEQYF. For the CDR3, the DNA is TGTGCCAGTAGCTCCGCCGGAGGAACCTACGAGCAGTACTTC.

V is TRBV5-6 and J is TRBJ1-5; 10 bases agree with TRBD1. V lost 2 bases to trimming and J lost 9 bases; unmatched junction nucleotides: 11. The CDR3 runs to 16 residues. Germline-derived CDR1 and CDR2 are SGHDT and YYEEEE. DNA for the CDR3: TGTGCCAGCAGCTTCGGGACAGGGGAACTTCTCAGGCCCCAGCATTTT. This codes for CASSFGTGELLRPQHF. The variable domain in full, completed from reference TRBV5-6 and TRBJ1-5, reads DAGVTQSPTHLIKTRGQQVTLRCSPKSGHDTVSWYQQALGQGPQFIFQYYEEEERQRGNFPDRFSGHQFPNYSSELNVNALLLGDSALYLCASSFGTGELLRPQHFGDGTRLSIL.

This clone was recorded a few times. The CDR3 here is CASSHRTRNTEAFF. DNA for the CDR3: TGTGCCAGCAGTCACAGGACTAGGAACACTGAAGCTTTCTTT. The chain joins TRBV28 to TRBJ1-1, with D maybe TRBD1 (5 bases). The CDR3 consists of 14 residues. V was clipped by 5 bases and J by 1 base, with 11 bases between them. Germline V gives CDR1 MDHEN, CDR2 SYDVKM.

This clone was observed a few times. This chain links TRBV5-1 with TRBJ1-1; 7 nucleotides match TRBD1. J was trimmed by 2 bases and V by 4 bases; bases with no gene match: 5. The CDR3 length is 14 residues. CDR1 is SGHRS, CDR2 YFSETQ, per germline. As DNA, the CDR3 is TGCGCCAGCAGCGCCCAGGGGGGAAACACTGAAGCTTTCTTT. Translating gives CASSAQGGNTEAFF.

This chain connects TRBV29-1 to TRBJ2-3; maybe TRBD1 (6 bases). The V gene's germline CDR1 is SQVTM and CDR2 ANQGSEA. CDR3 length: 13 residues. V shed 7 bases and J shed 2 bases, with 13 bases lying between them. The CDR3 DNA follows: TGCAGCGCAACAGGGATATACACAGATACGCAGTATTTT. Residues: CSATGIYTDTQYF.

The chain employs TRBV5-4 and TRBJ2-2, with TRBD2 identical over 8 bases. The germline V gene has CDR1 SGHNT and CDR2 YYREEE (reference sequence). This CDR3 region has 16 residues. V was pared by 4 bases and J by 2 bases, with 7 bases of the junction left unmatched. The CDR3 region is CASSPRAGGNTGELFF. Here the CDR3 DNA reads TGTGCCAGCAGCCCTAGGGCGGGGGGCAACACCGGGGAGCTGTTTTTT.

This clone has more than one count but fewer than ten. The chain carries TRBV7-9 and TRBJ2-7; 10 bases match TRBD2. Germline values: CDR1 SEHNR, CDR2 FQNEAQ (reference sequence). The CDR3 totals 16 residues. V shed 0 bases and J 2 bases; nucleotides not matched to a gene: 4. CDR3 amino acids: CASSLALAGGTYEQYF. In nucleotides, the CDR3 is TGTGCCAGCAGCTTAGCTTTAGCGGGAGGCACCTACGAGCAGTACTTC. The full variable domain, completed using reference TRBV7-9 and TRBJ2-7, is DTGVSQNPRHKITKRGQNVTFRCDPISEHNRLYWYRQTLGQGPEFLTYFQNEAQLEKSRLLSDRFSAERPKGSFSTLEIQRTEQGDSAMYLCASSLALAGGTYEQYFGPGTRLTVT.

The rearrangement links TRBV5-1 to TRBJ1-4; D is uncertain. Germline V gene lookup returns CDR1 SGHRS and CDR2 YFSETQ. V was pared by 0 bases and J by 8 bases, with 14 bases between. CDR3 length: 15 amino acids. CDR3 nucleotides: TGCGCCAGCAGCTTGGACGGAACGAGAGGGGAAAAACTGTTTTTT. Translation: CASSLDGTRGEKLFF. The full variable domain, with the rest looked up from reference TRBV5-1 and TRBJ1-4, is KAGVTQTPRYLIKTRGQQVTLSCSPISGHRSVSWYQQTPGQGLQFLFEYFSETQRNKGNFPGRFSGRQFSNSRSEMNVSTLELGDSALYLCASSLDGTRGEKLFFGSGTQLSVL.

The chain uses TRBV18 and TRBJ1-6; D call uncertain. The germline V gene encodes CDR1 KGHSH and CDR2 LQKENI. The ends were cut back, 2 bases at V and 6 bases at J, with 11 bases in the middle. The CDR3 is 15 amino acids. CDR3 sequence: CASSPIQDLNSPLHF. The CDR3 DNA is TGTGCCAGCTCACCAATCCAGGATCTTAATTCACCCCTCCACTTT.

The rearrangement joins TRBV2 to TRBJ1-5, with D possibly matching TRBD1 (5 bases). Per the germline V gene, CDR1 is SNHLY and CDR2 is FYNNEI. The CDR3 length is 15 residues. V shed 7 bases and J shed 0 bases, with 13 bases lying between them. Here the CDR3 DNA reads TGTGCCAGCACTATCGGGGGGTATAGCAATCAGCCCCAGCATTTT. Translation: CASTIGGYSNQPQHF.

This clone has only one observation. V usage is TRBV7-9 and J usage is TRBJ2-2; TRBD1 matches at 9 bases. The trim removed 6 bases at V and 5 bases at J, leaving 10 bases unmatched. This CDR3 has 16 amino acids. Germline assignment: CDR1 SEHNR and CDR2 FQNEAQ (reference sequence). CDR3 nucleotide sequence: TGTGCCAGCAGTCCCGCGACAGGGGGTTTAACCGGGGAGCTGTTTTTT. Its protein product is CASSPATGGLTGELFF.

The gene calls are TRBV9 and TRBJ1-1; D is unclear. The CDR3 contains 13 residues. From germline, CDR1 is SGDLS and CDR2 YYNGEE. The V end was cut by 4 bases, the J end by 1 base, with 8 bases between. The CDR3 bases are TGTGCCAGCAGCATGTCCAGGAACACTGAAGCTTTCTTT. Translated, it gives CASSMSRNTEAFF.

DNA of the CDR3: TGCGCCAGCAGCCAAGGGGACAGGGGAAGAGAGACCCAGTACTTC. Translated, it gives CASSQGDRGRETQYF. The chain employs TRBV4-3 and TRBJ2-5; TRBD1 matches 10 bases. The V segment lost 1 base and the J segment 4 bases; nucleotides outside the gene matches: 3. CDR3 length: 15 residues. The germline V gene has CDR1 LGHNA and CDR2 YSLEER.

The chain links TRBV11-2 to TRBJ2-7; D remains unclear. V was pared by 7 bases and J by 2 bases, with 15 bases between. Germline values: CDR1 SGHAT, CDR2 FQNNGV. The CDR3 has 14 amino acids. The CDR3 sequence is CASTTTWHPYEQYF. CDR3 nucleotides: TGTGCCAGCACCACTACCTGGCACCCCTACGAGCAGTACTTC.